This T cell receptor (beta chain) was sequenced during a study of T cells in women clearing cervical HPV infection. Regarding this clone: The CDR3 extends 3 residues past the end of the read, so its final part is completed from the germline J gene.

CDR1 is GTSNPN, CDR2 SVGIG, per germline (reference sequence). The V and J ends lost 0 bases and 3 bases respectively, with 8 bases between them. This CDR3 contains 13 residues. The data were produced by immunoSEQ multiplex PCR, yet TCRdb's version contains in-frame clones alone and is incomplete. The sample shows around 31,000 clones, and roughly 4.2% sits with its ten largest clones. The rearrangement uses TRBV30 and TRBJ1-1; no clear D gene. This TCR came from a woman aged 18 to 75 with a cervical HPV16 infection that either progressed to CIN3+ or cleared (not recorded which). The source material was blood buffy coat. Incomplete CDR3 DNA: TGTGCCTGGAGTGTCGGAAGGGACACTGAA. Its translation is CAWSVGRDTE. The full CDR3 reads CAWSVGRDTEAFF.